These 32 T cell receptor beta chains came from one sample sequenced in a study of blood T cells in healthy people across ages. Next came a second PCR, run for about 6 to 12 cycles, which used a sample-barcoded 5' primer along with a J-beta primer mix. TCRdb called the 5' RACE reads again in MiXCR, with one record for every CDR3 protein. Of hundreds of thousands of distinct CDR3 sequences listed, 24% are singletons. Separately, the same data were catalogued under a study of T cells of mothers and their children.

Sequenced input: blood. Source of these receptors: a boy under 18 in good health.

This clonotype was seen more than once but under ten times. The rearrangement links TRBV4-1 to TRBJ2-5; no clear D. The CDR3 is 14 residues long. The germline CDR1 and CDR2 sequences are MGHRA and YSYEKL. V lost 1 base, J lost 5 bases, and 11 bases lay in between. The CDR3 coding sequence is TGCGCCAGCAGCCAAGGGGCTATGGCGGAGACCCAGTACTTC. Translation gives CASSQGAMAETQYF.

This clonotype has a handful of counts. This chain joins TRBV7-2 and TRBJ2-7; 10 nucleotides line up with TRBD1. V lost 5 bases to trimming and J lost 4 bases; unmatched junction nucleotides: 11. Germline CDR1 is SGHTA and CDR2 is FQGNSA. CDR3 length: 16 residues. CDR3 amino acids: CASSGSGTGASYEQYF. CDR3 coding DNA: TGTGCCAGCAGCGGGTCCGGGACAGGGGCCTCTTACGAGCAGTACTTC. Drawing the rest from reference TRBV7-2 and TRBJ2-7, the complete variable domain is GAGVSQSPSNKVTEKGKDVELRCDPISGHTALYWYRQSLGQGLEFLIYFQGNSAPDKSGLPSDRFSAERTGGSVSTLTIQRTQQEDSAVYLCASSGSGTGASYEQYFGPGTRLTVT.

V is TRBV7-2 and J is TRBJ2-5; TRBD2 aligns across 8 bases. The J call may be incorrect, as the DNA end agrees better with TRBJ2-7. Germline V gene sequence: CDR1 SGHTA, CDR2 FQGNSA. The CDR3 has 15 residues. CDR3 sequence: CASSLGIGGGYEQYF. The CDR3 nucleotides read TGTGCCAGCAGCTTAGGTATCGGGGGGGGCTACGAGCAGTACTTC.

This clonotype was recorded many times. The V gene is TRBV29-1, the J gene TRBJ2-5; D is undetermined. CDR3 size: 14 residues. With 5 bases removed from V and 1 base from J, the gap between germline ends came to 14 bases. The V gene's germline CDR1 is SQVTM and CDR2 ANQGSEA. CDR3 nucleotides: TGCAGCGTTCGAAGCAAGGGTTTCCAAGAGACCCAGTACTTC. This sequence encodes CSVRSKGFQETQYF. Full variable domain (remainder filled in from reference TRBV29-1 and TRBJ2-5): SAVISQKPSRDICQRGTSLTIQCQVDSQVTMMFWYRQQPGQSLTLIATANQGSEATYESGFVIDKFPISRPNLTFSTLTVSNMSPEDSSIYLCSVRSKGFQETQYFGPGTRLLVL.

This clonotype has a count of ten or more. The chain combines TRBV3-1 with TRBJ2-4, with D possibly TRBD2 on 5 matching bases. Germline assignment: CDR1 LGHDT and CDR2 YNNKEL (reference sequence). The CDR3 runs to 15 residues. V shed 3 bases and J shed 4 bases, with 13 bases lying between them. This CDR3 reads CASSHSGVFKNIQYF. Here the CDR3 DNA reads TGTGCCAGCAGCCACTCCGGGGTCTTTAAAAACATTCAGTACTTC. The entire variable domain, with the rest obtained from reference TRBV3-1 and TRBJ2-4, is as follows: DTAVSQTPKYLVTQMGNDKSIKCEQNLGHDTMYWYKQDSKKFLKIMFSYNNKELIINETVPNRFSPKSPDKAHLNLHINSLELGDSAVYFCASSHSGVFKNIQYFGAGTRLSVL.

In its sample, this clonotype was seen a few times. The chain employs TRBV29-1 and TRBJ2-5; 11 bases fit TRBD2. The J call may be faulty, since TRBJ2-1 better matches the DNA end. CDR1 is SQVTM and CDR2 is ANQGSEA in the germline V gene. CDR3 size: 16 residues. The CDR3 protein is CSVGGVLAGGGNEQFF. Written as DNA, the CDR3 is TGCAGCGTTGGAGGAGTTCTAGCGGGAGGTGGCAATGAGCAGTTCTTC.

In DNA, the CDR3 is TGTGCCAGCAGTTTAACACGGGGTGGCACTGAAGCTTTCTTT. It yields the protein CASSLTRGGTEAFF. This sequence joins TRBV12-3 or TRBV12-4 and TRBJ1-1; no firm D call. V gave up 2 bases and J gave up 4 bases, with 11 bases separating them. The CDR3 loop spans 14 amino acids.

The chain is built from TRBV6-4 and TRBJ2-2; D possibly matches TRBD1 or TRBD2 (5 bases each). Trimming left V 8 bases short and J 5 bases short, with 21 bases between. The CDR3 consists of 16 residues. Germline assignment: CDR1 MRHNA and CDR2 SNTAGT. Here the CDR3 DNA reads TGTGCCAGCCGCGAGATGATGGGGGATCAAACCGGGGAGCTGTTTTTT. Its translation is CASREMMGDQTGELFF.

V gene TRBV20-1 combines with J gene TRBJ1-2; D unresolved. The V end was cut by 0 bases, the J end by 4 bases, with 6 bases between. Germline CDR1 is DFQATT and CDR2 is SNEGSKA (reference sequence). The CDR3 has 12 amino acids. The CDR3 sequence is CSARDLLYGYTF. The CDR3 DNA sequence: TGCAGTGCTAGAGATCTCCTCTATGGCTACACCTTC.

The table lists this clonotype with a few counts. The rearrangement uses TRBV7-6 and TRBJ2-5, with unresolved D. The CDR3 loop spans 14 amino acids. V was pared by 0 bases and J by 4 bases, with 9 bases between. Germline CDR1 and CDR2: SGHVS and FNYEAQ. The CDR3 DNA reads TGTGCCAGCAGCTTAGCTTACAGCCGAGAGACCCAGTACTTC. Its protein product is CASSLAYSRETQYF.

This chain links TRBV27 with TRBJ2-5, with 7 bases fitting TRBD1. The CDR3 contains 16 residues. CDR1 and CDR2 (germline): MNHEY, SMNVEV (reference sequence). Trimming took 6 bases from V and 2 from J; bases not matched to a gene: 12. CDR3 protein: CASSLAKTGPQETQYF. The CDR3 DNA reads TGTGCCAGCAGCCTTGCTAAGACAGGGCCTCAAGAGACCCAGTACTTC.

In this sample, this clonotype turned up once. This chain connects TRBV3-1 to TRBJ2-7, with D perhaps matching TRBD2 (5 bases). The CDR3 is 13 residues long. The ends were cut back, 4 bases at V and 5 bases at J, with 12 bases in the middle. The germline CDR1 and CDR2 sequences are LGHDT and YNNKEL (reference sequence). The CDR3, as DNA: TGTGCCAGCAGCCTCCGGGATCCCCACGAGCAGTACTTC. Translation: CASSLRDPHEQYF.

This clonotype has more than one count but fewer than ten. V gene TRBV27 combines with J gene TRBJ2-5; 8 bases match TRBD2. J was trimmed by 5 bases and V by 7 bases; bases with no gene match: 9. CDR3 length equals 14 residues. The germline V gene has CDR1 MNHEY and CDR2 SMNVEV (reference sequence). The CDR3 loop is CASTRTGGGETQYF. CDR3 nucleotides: TGTGCCAGCACCCGGACGGGCGGGGGGGAGACCCAGTACTTC.

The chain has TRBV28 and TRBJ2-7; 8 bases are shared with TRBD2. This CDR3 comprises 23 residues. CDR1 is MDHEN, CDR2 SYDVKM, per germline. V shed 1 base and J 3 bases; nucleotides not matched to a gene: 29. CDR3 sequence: CASSLFPGRNSQAGVPSFYEQYF. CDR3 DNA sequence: TGTGCCAGCAGTTTATTCCCTGGGAGAAATTCGCAAGCGGGAGTCCCCTCATTCTACGAGCAGTACTTC.

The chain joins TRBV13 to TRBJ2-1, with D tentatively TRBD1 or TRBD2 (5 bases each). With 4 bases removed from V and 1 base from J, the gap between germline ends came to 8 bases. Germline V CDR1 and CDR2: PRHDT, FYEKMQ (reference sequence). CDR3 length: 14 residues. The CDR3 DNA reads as TGTGCCAGCAGCTGGGACCGTTCCTACAATGAGCAGTTCTTC. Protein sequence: CASSWDRSYNEQFF.

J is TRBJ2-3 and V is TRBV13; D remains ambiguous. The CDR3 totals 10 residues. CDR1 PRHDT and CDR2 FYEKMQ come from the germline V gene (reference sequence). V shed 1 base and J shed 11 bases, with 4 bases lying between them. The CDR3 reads CASSLVEQYF. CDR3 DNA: TGTGCCAGCAGCTTAGTGGAGCAGTATTTT. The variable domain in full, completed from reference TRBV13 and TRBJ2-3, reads AAGVIQSPRHLIKEKRETATLKCYPIPRHDTVYWYQQGPGQDPQFLISFYEKMQSDKGSIPDRFSAQQFSDYHSELNMSSLELGDSALYFCASSLVEQYFGPGTRLTVL.

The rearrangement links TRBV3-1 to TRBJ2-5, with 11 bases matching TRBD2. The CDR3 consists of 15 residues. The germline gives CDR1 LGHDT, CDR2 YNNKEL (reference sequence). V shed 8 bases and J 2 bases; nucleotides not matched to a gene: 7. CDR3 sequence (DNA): TGTGCCAGCTCGATAGCGGGAGGGTCACAAGAGACCCAGTACTTC. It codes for CASSIAGGSQETQYF.

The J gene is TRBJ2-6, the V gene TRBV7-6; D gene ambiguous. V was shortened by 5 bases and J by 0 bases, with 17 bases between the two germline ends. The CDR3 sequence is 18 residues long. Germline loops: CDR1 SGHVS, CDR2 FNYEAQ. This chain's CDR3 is CASSPRVVANSGANVLTF. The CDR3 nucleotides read TGTGCCAGCAGCCCCCGGGTAGTCGCAAACTCTGGGGCCAACGTCCTGACTTTC. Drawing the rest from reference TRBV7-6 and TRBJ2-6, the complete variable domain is GAGVSQSPRYKVTKRGQDVALRCDPISGHVSLYWYRQALGQGPEFLTYFNYEAQQDKSGLPNDRFSAERPEGSISTLTIQRTEQRDSAMYRCASSPRVVANSGANVLTFGAGSRLTVL.

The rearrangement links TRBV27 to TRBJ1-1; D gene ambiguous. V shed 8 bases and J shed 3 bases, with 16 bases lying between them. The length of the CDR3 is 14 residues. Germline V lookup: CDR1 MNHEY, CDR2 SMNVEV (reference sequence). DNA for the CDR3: TGTGCCAGCTGCGTTGGGTTTGGGTACACTGAAGCTTTCTTT. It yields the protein CASCVGFGYTEAFF.

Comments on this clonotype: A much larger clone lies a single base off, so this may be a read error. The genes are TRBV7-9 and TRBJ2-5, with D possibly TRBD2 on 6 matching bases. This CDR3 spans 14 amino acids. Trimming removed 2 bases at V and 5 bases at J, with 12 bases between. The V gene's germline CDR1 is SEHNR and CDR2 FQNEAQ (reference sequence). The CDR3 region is CASSLTTAGETQYF. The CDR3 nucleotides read TGTGCCAGCAGCTTAACCACGGCGGGGGAGACCCAGTACTTC.

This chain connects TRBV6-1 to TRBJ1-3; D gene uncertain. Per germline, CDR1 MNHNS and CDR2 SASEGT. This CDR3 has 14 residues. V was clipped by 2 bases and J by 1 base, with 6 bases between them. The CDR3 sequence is CASSEWESGNTIYF. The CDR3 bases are TGTGCCAGCAGTGAATGGGAATCTGGAAACACCATATATTTT.

CDR3: CASSLGGVYEQFF. CDR3 DNA: TGTGCCAGCAGTTTGGGGGGGGTCTATGAGCAGTTCTTC. The V call is TRBV27, the J call TRBJ2-1, with TRBD2 identical over 7 bases. V shed 3 bases, J shed 8 bases, and the junction held 4 bases outside the gene matches. There are 13 residues in the CDR3. The V gene's germline CDR1 is MNHEY and CDR2 SMNVEV (reference sequence).

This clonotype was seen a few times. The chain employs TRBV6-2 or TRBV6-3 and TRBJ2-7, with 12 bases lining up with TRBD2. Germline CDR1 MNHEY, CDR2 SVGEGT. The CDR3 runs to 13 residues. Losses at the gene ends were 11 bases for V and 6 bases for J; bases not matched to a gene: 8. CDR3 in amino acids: CAGCGTSGREQYF. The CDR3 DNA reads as TGTGCCGGCTGTGGGACTAGCGGGCGCGAGCAGTACTTC.

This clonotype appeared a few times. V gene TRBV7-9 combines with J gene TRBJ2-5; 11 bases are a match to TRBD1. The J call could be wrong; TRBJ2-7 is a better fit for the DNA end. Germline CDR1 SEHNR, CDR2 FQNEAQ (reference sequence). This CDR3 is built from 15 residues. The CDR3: CASSYGGQGAIEQYF. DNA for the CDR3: TGTGCCAGCAGCTACGGCGGACAGGGGGCAATCGAGCAGTACTTC.

The CDR3 spells CASSLRDREYEQYF. CDR3 DNA: TGTGCCAGCAGCCTCCGGGACAGGGAGTACGAGCAGTACTTC. The chain links TRBV9 to TRBJ2-5; 9 nucleotides line up with TRBD1. Matching the DNA end better, TRBJ2-7 makes the J call doubtful. The CDR3 has 14 residues. Germline assignment: CDR1 SGDLS and CDR2 YYNGEE.

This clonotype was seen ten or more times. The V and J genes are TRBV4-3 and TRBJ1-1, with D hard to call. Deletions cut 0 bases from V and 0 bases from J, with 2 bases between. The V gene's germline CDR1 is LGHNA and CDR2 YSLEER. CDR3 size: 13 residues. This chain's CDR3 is CASSQDLNTEAFF. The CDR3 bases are TGCGCCAGCAGCCAAGATCTGAACACTGAAGCTTTCTTT.

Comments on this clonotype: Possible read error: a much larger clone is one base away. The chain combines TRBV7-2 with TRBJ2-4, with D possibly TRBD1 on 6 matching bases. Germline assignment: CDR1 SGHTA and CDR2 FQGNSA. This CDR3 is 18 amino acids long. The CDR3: CASSLGTAWGLAKNIEYF. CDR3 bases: TGTGCCAGCAGCTTAGGGACAGCGTGGGGTCTAGCCAAAAACATTGAGTACTTC.

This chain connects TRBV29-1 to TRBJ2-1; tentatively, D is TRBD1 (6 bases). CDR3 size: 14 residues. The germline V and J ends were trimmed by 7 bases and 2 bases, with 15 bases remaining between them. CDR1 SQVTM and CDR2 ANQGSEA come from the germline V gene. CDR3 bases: TGCAGCGCCAAAGGGGGATTTGCCTACAATGAGCAGTTCTTC. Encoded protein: CSAKGGFAYNEQFF.

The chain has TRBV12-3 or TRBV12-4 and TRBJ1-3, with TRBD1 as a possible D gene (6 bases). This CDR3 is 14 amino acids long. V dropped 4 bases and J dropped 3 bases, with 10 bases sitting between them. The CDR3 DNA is TGTGCCAGCAGTTCGCAGGGGATTGGAAACACCATATATTTT. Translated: CASSSQGIGNTIYF.

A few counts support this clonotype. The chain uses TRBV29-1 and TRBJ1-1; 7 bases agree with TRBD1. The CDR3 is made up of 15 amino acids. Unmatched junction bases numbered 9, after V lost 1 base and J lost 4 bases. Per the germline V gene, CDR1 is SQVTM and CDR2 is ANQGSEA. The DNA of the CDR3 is TGCAGCGTTGAAGGCCGACAGGGCCTACGCACTGAAGCTTTCTTT. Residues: CSVEGRQGLRTEAFF.

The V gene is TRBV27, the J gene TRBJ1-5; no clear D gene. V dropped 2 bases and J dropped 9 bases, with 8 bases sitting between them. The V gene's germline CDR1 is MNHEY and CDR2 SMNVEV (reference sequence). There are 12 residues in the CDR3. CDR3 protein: CASSLASGPQHF. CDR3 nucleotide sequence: TGTGCCAGCAGTTTAGCCAGTGGGCCCCAGCATTTT.

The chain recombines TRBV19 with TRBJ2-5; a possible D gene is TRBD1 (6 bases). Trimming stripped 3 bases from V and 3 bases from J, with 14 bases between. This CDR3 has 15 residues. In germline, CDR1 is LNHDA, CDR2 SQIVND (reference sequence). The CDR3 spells CASSMDTGTEETQYF. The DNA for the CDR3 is TGTGCCAGTAGTATGGACACAGGGACCGAAGAGACCCAGTACTTC.